This T cell receptor beta chain was sequenced in a study of CD8 T cells in Susac syndrome. Study-level findings and limits: None of the CD4+ T cell repertoires in Susac syndrome showed clonal expansion.

Worth noting for this clonotype: The antigen is not known.

RNA totalling about 0.45 to 1 ug underwent reverse transcription with random hexamers. TCRdb used MiXCR to reprocess the immunoSEQ multiplex PCR reads, holding one entry per CDR3 protein. The table includes about 210,000 distinct CDR3 sequences, 94% detected once. From germline, CDR1 is SGHRS and CDR2 YFSETQ. V lost 4 bases and J lost 1, with 8 bases in between. The CDR3 extends over 14 amino acids. Sequencing input: CD4+ T cells from PBMCs. The chain has TRBV5-1 and TRBJ2-2; possibly TRBD2 for D (6 bases). This TCR was recovered from a human donor with Susac syndrome. The CDR3 protein is CASSRGENTGELFF. CDR3 sequence (DNA): TGCGCCAGCAGCCGCGGGGAGAACACCGGGGAGCTGTTTTTT.